This T cell receptor (beta chain) was obtained from a study of T cell responses to AZD1222 COVID-19 vaccine. Findings of the study overall: Females outnumbered males among donors, who were mostly white British; clonal diversity was possibly underestimated. Just five or six AZD1222 recipients were seropositive at baseline. Increases in Spike-specific TCR breadth and depth were seen after two AZD1222 doses.

About this clone: No antigen is known for it.

Measured with immunoSEQ multiplex PCR; TCRdb has only the in-frame clones, and not every one. In the table there are around 130,000 clones, around 94% of which are singletons. V was pared by 3 bases and J by 3 bases, with 7 bases of the junction left unmatched. This CDR3 has 15 amino acids. Germline values: CDR1 LNHDA, CDR2 SQIVND (reference sequence). The origin of this receptor is an adult in good health. The sequencing used peripheral blood, collected on day 0 of AZD1222 vaccination. V gene TRBV19 combines with J gene TRBJ2-7; 8 bases match TRBD2. As DNA, the CDR3 is TGTGCCAGTAGTATTCTCAGCGGGAGATTCTACGAGCAGTACTTC. Its translation is CASSILSGRFYEQYF.